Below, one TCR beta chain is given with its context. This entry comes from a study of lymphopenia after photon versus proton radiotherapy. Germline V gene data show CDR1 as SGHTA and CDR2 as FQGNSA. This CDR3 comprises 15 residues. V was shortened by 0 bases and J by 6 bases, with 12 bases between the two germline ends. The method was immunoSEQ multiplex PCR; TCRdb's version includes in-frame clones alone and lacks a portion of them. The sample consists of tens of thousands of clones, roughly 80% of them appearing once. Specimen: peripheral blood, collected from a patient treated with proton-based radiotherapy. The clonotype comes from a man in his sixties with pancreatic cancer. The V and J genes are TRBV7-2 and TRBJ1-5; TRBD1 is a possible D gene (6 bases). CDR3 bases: TGTGCCAGCAGCTTAGCGGGACAAGTTTCTCAGCCCCAGCATTTT. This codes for CASSLAGQVSQPQHF.